The 9 T cell receptor beta chains in this list originate from one sample, sequenced in a study of Graves' ophthalmopathy and Graves' hyperthyroidism. RNA transcripts served as template for amplifying TCR beta CDR3 sequences. After a first-round RT-PCR with HTBI primers, a second-round multiplex PCR was run. TCRdb passed the multiplex PCR reads through MiXCR, listing each CDR3 protein once. The sample has about 210,000 distinct CDR3 sequences, less than 30% seen once. The sample was peripheral blood. Source of these receptors: a man aged 45 to 65 with Graves' ophthalmopathy.

This clonotype was detected ten times or more. This chain connects TRBV19 to TRBJ1-1; D not resolved. The ends were cut back, 10 bases at V and 7 bases at J, with 10 bases in the middle. This CDR3 is built from 10 residues. From germline, CDR1 is LNHDA and CDR2 SQIVND (reference sequence). CDR3 sequence: CATRRGEAFF. In DNA, the CDR3 is TGTGCCACCCGTAGAGGTGAAGCTTTCTTT.

This clonotype was found many times. The genes are TRBV19 and TRBJ2-2; possibly TRBD2 for D (6 bases). Between the trimmed V and J ends, which lost 7 bases and 6 bases, there was a span of 33 bases. The CDR3 covers 20 residues. The V gene's germline CDR1 is LNHDA and CDR2 SQIVND (reference sequence). CDR3 loop: CASTLGVSGGRVAVPGELFF. The CDR3 DNA reads as TGTGCCAGTACCCTCGGAGTTAGCGGAGGTCGGGTTGCTGTCCCCGGGGAGCTGTTTTTT.

This clonotype was recorded many times. The rearrangement uses TRBV6-1 and TRBJ1-5, with D unclear. This CDR3 region has 15 residues. Germline lookup yields CDR1 MNHNS and CDR2 SASEGT. V was trimmed by 1 base and J by 2 bases, leaving 9 bases between them. CDR3 DNA: TGTGCCAGCAGTGAAGGTGTGCCCGGCAATCAGCCCCAGCATTTT. Residues: CASSEGVPGNQPQHF.

The chain combines TRBV12-3 or TRBV12-4 with TRBJ1-5; possible D gene TRBD1, 5 bases. With 5 bases removed from V and 1 base from J, the gap between germline ends came to 9 bases. CDR3 length: 14 residues. The CDR3 coding sequence is TGTGCCAGCAGTGGGGGGACCAGCAATCAGCCCCAGCATTTT. This codes for CASSGGTSNQPQHF.

This clonotype has a count of ten or more. The rearrangement uses TRBV7-9 and TRBJ1-1, with TRBD1 as a possible D gene (5 bases). The CDR3 is 17 amino acids. V was trimmed by 4 bases and J by 7 bases, leaving 25 bases between them. Germline-derived CDR1 and CDR2 are SEHNR and FQNEAQ (reference sequence). CDR3 DNA: TGTGCCAGCAGCTCCGCCTCGTTGTCCGGTCGACAGAGTGAAGCTTTCTTT. Protein product: CASSSASLSGRQSEAFF.

The chain carries TRBV6-2 or TRBV6-3 and TRBJ2-4; D perhaps matches TRBD1 (6 bases). Between the trimmed V and J ends, which lost 5 bases and 0 bases, there was a span of 14 bases. Per the germline V gene, CDR1 is MNHEY and CDR2 is SVGEGT. CDR3 length: 16 amino acids. Here the CDR3 DNA reads TGTGCCAGCAGTGACAACAGGGAACTAGCCAAAAACATTCAGTACTTC. This encodes CASSDNRELAKNIQYF.

The V gene is TRBV6-2 or TRBV6-3, the J gene TRBJ2-7; TRBD2 matches at 11 bases. V shed 6 bases, J shed 4 bases, and the junction held 8 bases outside the gene matches. The CDR3 totals 15 residues. The germline V gene has CDR1 MNHEY and CDR2 SVGEGT. CDR3 sequence reads: CASSGTSGSYYEQYF. Written as DNA, the CDR3 is TGTGCCAGCAGCGGCACTAGCGGGAGTTATTACGAGCAGTACTTC.

This clonotype is a singleton in its sample. The CDR3 DNA follows: TGTGCCACCAGTGACCCACAGGGAGGCAAAGAGACCCAGTACTTC. Its translation: CATSDPQGGKETQYF. The rearrangement uses TRBV24-1 and TRBJ2-5; either TRBD1 or TRBD2 may supply D (6 bases each). V lost 4 bases and J lost 3, with 14 bases in between. Looked up from germline, CDR1 is KGHDR and CDR2 is SFDVKD. The CDR3 loop spans 15 amino acids.

This clonotype occurred many times. The chain links TRBV28 to TRBJ2-7; 8 bases line up with TRBD2. In germline, CDR1 is MDHEN, CDR2 SYDVKM. The CDR3 consists of 14 residues. V shed 5 bases and J 5 bases; nucleotides not matched to a gene: 8. CDR3 sequence reads: CASSAGLVTHEQYF. The DNA of the CDR3 is TGTGCCAGCAGTGCGGGACTAGTTACCCACGAGCAGTACTTC.